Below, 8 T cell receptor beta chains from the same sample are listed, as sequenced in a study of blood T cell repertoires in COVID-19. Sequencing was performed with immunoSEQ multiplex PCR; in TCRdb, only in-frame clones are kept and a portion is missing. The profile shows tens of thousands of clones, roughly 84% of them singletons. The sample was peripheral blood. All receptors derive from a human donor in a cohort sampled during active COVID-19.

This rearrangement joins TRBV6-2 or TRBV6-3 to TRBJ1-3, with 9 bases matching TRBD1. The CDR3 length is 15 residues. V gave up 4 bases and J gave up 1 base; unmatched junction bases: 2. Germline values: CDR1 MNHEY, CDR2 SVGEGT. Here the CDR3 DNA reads TGTGCCAGCAGTTGGGACAGGGCGTCTGGAAACACCATATATTTT. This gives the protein CASSWDRASGNTIYF.

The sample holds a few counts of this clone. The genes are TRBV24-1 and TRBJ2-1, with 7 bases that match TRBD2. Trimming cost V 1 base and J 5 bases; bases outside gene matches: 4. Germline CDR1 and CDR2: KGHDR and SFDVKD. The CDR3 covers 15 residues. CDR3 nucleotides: TGTGCCACCAGTGATTTAGTCCTAGCGGACAATGAGCAGTTCTTC. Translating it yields CATSDLVLADNEQFF.

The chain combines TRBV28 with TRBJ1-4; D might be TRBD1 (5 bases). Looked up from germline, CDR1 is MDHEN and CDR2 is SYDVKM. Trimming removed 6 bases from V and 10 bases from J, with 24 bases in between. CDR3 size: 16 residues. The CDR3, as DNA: TGTGCCAGCAGGCGTAACGGGTCCGGGGGGGTTGGAAAACTGTTTTTT. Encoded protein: CASRRNGSGGVGKLFF. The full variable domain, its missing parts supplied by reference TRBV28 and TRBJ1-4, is DVKVTQSSRYLVKRTGEKVFLECVQDMDHENMFWYRQDPGLGLRLIYFSYDVKMKEKGDIPEGYSVSREKKERFSLILESASTNQTSMYLCASRRNGSGGVGKLFFGSGTQLSVL.

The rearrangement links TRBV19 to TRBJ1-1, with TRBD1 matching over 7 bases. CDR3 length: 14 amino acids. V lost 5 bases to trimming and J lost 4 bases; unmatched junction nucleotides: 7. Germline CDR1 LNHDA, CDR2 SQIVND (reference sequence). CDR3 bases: TGTGCCAGTAGTGCGACAGGGTGGGGCACTGAAGCTTTCTTT. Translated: CASSATGWGTEAFF.

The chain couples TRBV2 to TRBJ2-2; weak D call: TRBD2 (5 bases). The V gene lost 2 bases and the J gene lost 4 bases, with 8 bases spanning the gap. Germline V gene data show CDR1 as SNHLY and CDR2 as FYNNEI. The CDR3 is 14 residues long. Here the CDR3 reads CASSERGGTGELFF. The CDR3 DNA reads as TGTGCCAGCAGTGAACGTGGAGGCACCGGGGAGCTGTTTTTT.

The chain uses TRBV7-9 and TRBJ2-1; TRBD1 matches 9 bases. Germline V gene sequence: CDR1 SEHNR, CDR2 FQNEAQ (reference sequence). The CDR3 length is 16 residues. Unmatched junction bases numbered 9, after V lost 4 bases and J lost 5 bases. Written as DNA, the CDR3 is TGTGCCAGCAGCTCCCTTAGGGACAGGGATCACAATGAGCAGTTCTTC. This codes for CASSSLRDRDHNEQFF.

The CDR3 DNA reads as TGTGCCAGCAGCACAGTTGGGGGGGGCACAGATACGCAGTATTTT. Translation: CASSTVGGGTDTQYF. The chain carries TRBV28 and TRBJ2-3; 7 positions match TRBD2. V lost 6 bases to trimming and J lost 1 base; unmatched junction nucleotides: 7. Germline V gene data show CDR1 as MDHEN and CDR2 as SYDVKM. The CDR3 loop spans 15 amino acids.

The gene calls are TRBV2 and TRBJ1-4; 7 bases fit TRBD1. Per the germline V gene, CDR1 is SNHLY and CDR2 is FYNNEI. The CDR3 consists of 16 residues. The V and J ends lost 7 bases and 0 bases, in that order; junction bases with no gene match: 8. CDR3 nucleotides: TGTGCCAGCACTTCGGACAGGCATGCAACTAATGAAAAACTGTTTTTT. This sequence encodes CASTSDRHATNEKLFF.